A selection of T cell receptor beta chains follows, all from one sample in a study of blood T cell repertoires in COVID-19. Clones were sequenced by immunoSEQ multiplex PCR, and TCRdb holds only the in-frame ones, with some missing. This table has around 190,000 clones, 80% to 90% appearing once. Specimen: peripheral blood. These receptors were collected from a man aged 18 to 30 who had recovered from COVID-19. The CDR3 runs from the conserved cysteine through the conserved F or W. D genes are given only for firm matches. Size values are once, few and many counts, or a class for expanded clones, and some rows have none.

len: 14; j_gene: TRBJ2-1; v_gene: TRBV2; abundance: .; d_gene: TRBD2; CDR3aa: CASRPGTSLNEQFF; CDR3nt: TGTGCCAGCAGACCCGGGACTAGCCTCAATGAGCAGTTCTTC
len: 14; j_gene: TRBJ1-5; v_gene: TRBV5-8; abundance: .; d_gene: TRBD1; CDR3aa: CASSRDRANQPQHF; CDR3nt: TGTGCCAGCAGCCGCGACAGGGCCAATCAGCCCCAGCATTTT
len: 16; j_gene: TRBJ2-5; v_gene: TRBV10-1; abundance: .; d_gene: TRBD2; CDR3aa: CASSEGTSGPQETQYF; CDR3nt: TGCGCCAGCAGTGAAGGCACTAGCGGGCCCCAAGAGACCCAGTACTTC
len: 13; j_gene: TRBJ1-1; v_gene: TRBV12-3/TRBV12-4; abundance: .; d_gene: .; CDR3aa: CASSLLRNTEAFF; CDR3nt: TGTGCCAGCAGTTTATTGAGAAACACTGAAGCTTTCTTT
len: 15; j_gene: TRBJ2-1; v_gene: TRBV4-1; abundance: .; d_gene: .; CDR3aa: CASSSSGLSYNEQFF; CDR3nt: TGCGCCAGCAGCAGCTCGGGACTCTCCTACAATGAGCAGTTCTTC
len: 18; j_gene: TRBJ2-7; v_gene: TRBV6-2/TRBV6-3; abundance: .; d_gene: TRBD1; CDR3aa: CASSYSDRGAKGIYEQYF; CDR3nt: TGTGCCAGCAGTTACTCCGACAGGGGCGCCAAGGGAATCTACGAGCAGTACTTC
len: 13; j_gene: TRBJ1-2; v_gene: TRBV6-5; abundance: .; d_gene: .; CDR3aa: CASSYRRGFGYTF; CDR3nt: TGTGCCAGCAGTTACCGTAGAGGTTTTGGCTACACCTTC
len: 12; j_gene: TRBJ1-2; v_gene: TRBV24-1; abundance: .; d_gene: .; CDR3aa: CATSTDLEGYTF; CDR3nt: TGTGCCACCTCGACTGACCTTGAAGGCTACACCTTC
len: 16; j_gene: TRBJ1-6; v_gene: TRBV10-3; abundance: .; d_gene: .; CDR3aa: CAISEIGGSNNSPLHF; CDR3nt: TGTGCCATCAGTGAGATAGGGGGTTCTAATAATTCACCCCTCCACTTT
len: 16; j_gene: TRBJ2-3; v_gene: TRBV6-1; abundance: .; d_gene: TRBD2; CDR3aa: CASSEFGGTSGRTQYF; CDR3nt: TGTGCCAGCAGTGAATTCGGGGGGACTAGCGGGAGAACGCAGTATTTT
len: 12; j_gene: TRBJ1-1; v_gene: TRBV6-1; abundance: .; d_gene: TRBD1; CDR3aa: CASSETGGEAFF; CDR3nt: TGTGCCAGCAGTGAAACAGGGGGGGAAGCTTTCTTT
len: 13; j_gene: TRBJ1-1; v_gene: TRBV10-3; abundance: .; d_gene: .; CDR3aa: CAIRTTTNTEAFF; CDR3nt: TGTGCCATCAGAACTACAACCAACACTGAAGCTTTCTTT
len: 15; j_gene: TRBJ2-7; v_gene: TRBV6-5; abundance: .; d_gene: TRBD1; CDR3aa: CASTHRDRGLHEQYF; CDR3nt: TGTGCCAGCACACACCGGGACAGGGGACTTCACGAGCAGTACTTC
len: 14; j_gene: TRBJ1-3; v_gene: TRBV7-2; abundance: .; d_gene: .; CDR3aa: CASSPGDLRNTIYF; CDR3nt: TGTGCCAGCAGCCCAGGGGACCTCCGGAACACCATATATTTT
len: 14; j_gene: TRBJ2-2; v_gene: TRBV6-4; abundance: .; d_gene: .; CDR3aa: CASREDSSPGELFF; CDR3nt: TGTGCCAGCAGGGAAGACTCTTCCCCCGGGGAGCTGTTTTTT
len: 12; j_gene: TRBJ1-6; v_gene: TRBV6-1; abundance: .; d_gene: .; CDR3aa: CASSEAGRTLHF; CDR3nt: TGTGCCAGCAGTGAAGCTGGGCGAACCCTCCACTTT
len: 14; j_gene: TRBJ2-5; v_gene: TRBV19; abundance: .; d_gene: .; CDR3aa: CASSIRGAQETQYF; CDR3nt: TGTGCCAGTAGTATTCGGGGTGCCCAAGAGACCCAGTACTTC
len: 15; j_gene: TRBJ2-3; v_gene: TRBV10-1; abundance: .; d_gene: TRBD2; CDR3aa: CASSIAGGFTDTQYF; CDR3nt: TGCGCCAGCTCCATAGCGGGAGGCTTCACAGATACGCAGTATTTT
len: 14; j_gene: TRBJ2-5; v_gene: TRBV5-4; abundance: few; d_gene: .; CDR3aa: CASSAGTLQETQYF; CDR3nt: TGTGCCAGCAGCGCCGGGACACTGCAAGAGACCCAGTACTTC
len: 12; j_gene: TRBJ2-7; v_gene: TRBV24-1; abundance: once; d_gene: TRBD2; CDR3aa: CATSGGGYEQYF; CDR3nt: TGTGCCACGTCTGGCGGGGGATACGAGCAGTACTTC
len: 17; j_gene: TRBJ1-4; v_gene: TRBV2; abundance: .; d_gene: TRBD1; CDR3aa: CASTIRGQGMANEKLFF; CDR3nt: TGTGCCAGCACAATCAGGGGACAGGGGATGGCTAATGAAAAACTGTTTTTT
len: 14; j_gene: TRBJ2-7; v_gene: TRBV28; abundance: .; d_gene: TRBD1; CDR3aa: CASSGQDWTYEQYF; CDR3nt: TGTGCCAGCTCCGGACAGGATTGGACCTACGAGCAGTACTTC
len: 18; j_gene: TRBJ1-5; v_gene: TRBV2; abundance: .; d_gene: .; CDR3aa: CASKGSGHGPGSNQPQHF; CDR3nt: TGTGCCAGCAAGGGGTCAGGACACGGCCCTGGAAGCAATCAGCCCCAGCATTTT
len: 15; j_gene: TRBJ2-1; v_gene: TRBV28; abundance: .; d_gene: TRBD2; CDR3aa: CASSFLAGEANEQFF; CDR3nt: TGTGCCAGCAGTTTCCTAGCGGGAGAAGCCAATGAGCAGTTCTTC